This T cell receptor (beta chain) emerged from a study of Graves' ophthalmopathy and Graves' hyperthyroidism. Study information: Sampling took place at initial diagnosis, with peripheral blood obtained before any treatment. Study-level results: The model's ophthalmopathy progression predictions had roughly 71% sensitivity and 72.22% specificity.

This clonotype came up a few times. The target antigen is unknown. If patients had other autoimmune diseases, uncontrolled infections, pregnancy or lactation, they were excluded. Isolation of PBMCs was performed using around 9.1 ml of fresh peripheral blood. RNA transcripts served as template for amplifying TCR beta CDR3 sequences. The first-round RT-PCR employed HTBI primers together with the Qiagen OneStep RT-PCR kit. A multiplex PCR was then performed as the second round. Each CDR3 protein gets one entry after TCRdb re-called the multiplex PCR reads with MiXCR. The sample consists of 650,000 to 900,000 distinct CDR3 sequences, approximately 40% of them appearing once. V lost 5 bases, J lost 0 bases, and 6 bases stayed unmatched. The CDR3 is 15 residues long. Germline V CDR1 and CDR2: PRHDT, FYEKMQ (reference sequence).

This chain connects TRBV13 to TRBJ2-7; TRBD2 agrees at 8 bases. This clonotype was sampled from an adult man with Graves' ophthalmopathy. Sequencing was carried out using peripheral blood. This CDR3 reads CASSPGRESSYEQYF. Here the CDR3 DNA reads TGTGCCAGCAGCCCCGGGAGGGAAAGCTCCTACGAGCAGTACTTC. Filled out from reference TRBV13 and TRBJ2-7, the complete variable domain reads AAGVIQSPRHLIKEKRETATLKCYPIPRHDTVYWYQQGPGQDPQFLISFYEKMQSDKGSIPDRFSAQQFSDYHSELNMSSLELGDSALYFCASSPGRESSYEQYFGPGTRLTVT.